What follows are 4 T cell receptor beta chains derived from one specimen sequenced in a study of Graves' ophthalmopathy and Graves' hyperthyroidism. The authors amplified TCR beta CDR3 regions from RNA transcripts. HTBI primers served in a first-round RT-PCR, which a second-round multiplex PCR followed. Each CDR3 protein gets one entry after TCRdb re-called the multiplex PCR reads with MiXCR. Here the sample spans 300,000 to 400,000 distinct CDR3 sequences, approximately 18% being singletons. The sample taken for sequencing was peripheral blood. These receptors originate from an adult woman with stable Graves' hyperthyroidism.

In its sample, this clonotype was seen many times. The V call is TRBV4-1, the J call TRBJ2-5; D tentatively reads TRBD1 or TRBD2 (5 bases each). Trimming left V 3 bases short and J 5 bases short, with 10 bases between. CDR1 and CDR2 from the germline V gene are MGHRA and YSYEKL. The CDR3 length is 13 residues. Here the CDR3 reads CASSHPRGETQYF. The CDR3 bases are TGCGCCAGCAGCCACCCCCGGGGCGAGACCCAGTACTTC.

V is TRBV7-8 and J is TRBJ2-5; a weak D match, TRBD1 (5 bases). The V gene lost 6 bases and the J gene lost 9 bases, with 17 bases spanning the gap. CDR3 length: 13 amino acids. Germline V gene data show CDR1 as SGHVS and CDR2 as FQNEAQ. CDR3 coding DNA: TGTGCCAGCAGAATACAGGAGAATGGGGCCCAGTACTTC. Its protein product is CASRIQENGAQYF.

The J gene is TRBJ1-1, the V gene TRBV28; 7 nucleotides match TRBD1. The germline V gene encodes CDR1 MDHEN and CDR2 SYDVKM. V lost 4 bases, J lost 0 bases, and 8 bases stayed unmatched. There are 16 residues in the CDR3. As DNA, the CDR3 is TGTGCCAGCAGTTCCCCGAGGACAGGCATGAACACTGAAGCTTTCTTT. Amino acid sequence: CASSSPRTGMNTEAFF. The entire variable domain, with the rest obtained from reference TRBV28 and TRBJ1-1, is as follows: DVKVTQSSRYLVKRTGEKVFLECVQDMDHENMFWYRQDPGLGLRLIYFSYDVKMKEKGDIPEGYSVSREKKERFSLILESASTNQTSMYLCASSSPRTGMNTEAFFGQGTRLTVV.

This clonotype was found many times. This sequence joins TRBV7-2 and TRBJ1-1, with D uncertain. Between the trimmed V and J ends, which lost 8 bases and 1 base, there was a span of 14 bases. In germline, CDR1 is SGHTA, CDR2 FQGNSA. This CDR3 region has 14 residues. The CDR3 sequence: CASRGQQKNTEAFF. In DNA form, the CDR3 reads TGTGCCAGCCGAGGCCAACAGAAGAACACTGAAGCTTTCTTT.